This T cell receptor (beta chain) emerged from a study of control samples from healthy donors and cancer patients. Produced via immunoSEQ multiplex PCR; TCRdb's table is partial and in-frame only. Of 130,000 to 150,000 clones listed, about nine tenths are singletons. This clone turned up a few times. Germline CDR1 is LNHDA and CDR2 is SQIVND (reference sequence). Trimming left V 5 bases short and J 6 bases short, with 13 bases between. The CDR3 runs to 13 residues. The chain couples TRBV19 to TRBJ1-1; D call uncertain. This clonotype originated in a man aged 30 to 45 in good health. Material for sequencing was blood. This CDR3 is CASSDVIMSEAFF. CDR3 nucleotides: TGTGCCAGTAGTGACGTTATAATGTCTGAAGCTTTCTTT. The variable domain in full, completed from reference TRBV19 and TRBJ1-1, reads DGGITQSPKYLFRKEGQNVTLSCEQNLNHDAMYWYRQDPGQGLRLIYYSQIVNDFQKGDIAEGYSVSREKKESFPLTVTSAQKNPTAFYLCASSDVIMSEAFFGQGTRLTVV.